This T cell receptor (beta chain) was profiled in a study of cytomegalovirus exposure and HLA in healthy donors. The table came from immunoSEQ multiplex PCR; TCRdb's copy has only in-frame clones and leaves some out. The sample carries roughly 260,000 clones, nearly 90% recorded once. About this clone itself: No antigen is known for it.

Notes on the study in general: Many donors shared some public TCRs, even though most TCR sequences were rare. It was confirmed in vitro that a few of the CMV-associated chains were specific for CMV antigens. The authors enumerated 150 to 200 TCR beta chains as linked to cytomegalovirus.

Sample: PBMCs. The origin of this receptor is a woman aged 18-30 years in good health and CMV-seronegative.

CDR3 protein: CAISDRDTGELFF. The CDR3 coding sequence is TGTGCCATCAGTGACAGGGACACCGGGGAGCTGTTTTTT. The genes are TRBV10-3 and TRBJ2-2, with a tentative D call TRBD1 (5 bases). The CDR3 has 13 residues. CDR1 ENHRY and CDR2 SYGVKD come from the germline V gene. The ends were cut back, 3 bases at V and 3 bases at J, with 5 bases in the middle.